This T cell receptor beta chain was identified in a study of T cell responses to AZD1222 COVID-19 vaccine. The method was immunoSEQ multiplex PCR; TCRdb's version includes in-frame clones alone and lacks a portion of them. Here the sample spans approximately 130,000 clones, roughly 88% being singletons. Pooled samples include second doses given at about 4 or 12 weeks. Sequenced material: peripheral blood, taken 28 days after the second AZD1222 dose. This TCR derives from an adult who received the AZD1222 COVID-19 vaccine.

The DNA for the CDR3 is TGTGCCAGCAGTTACTCGCGGGACGGACCTGGCTACACCTTC. Its protein is CASSYSRDGPGYTF. The rearrangement links TRBV6-5 to TRBJ1-2, with a possible D match to TRBD1 (5 bases). Trimming stripped 0 bases from V and 7 bases from J, with 12 bases between. The CDR3 is 14 amino acids. CDR1 and CDR2 from the germline V gene are MNHEY and SVGAGI.